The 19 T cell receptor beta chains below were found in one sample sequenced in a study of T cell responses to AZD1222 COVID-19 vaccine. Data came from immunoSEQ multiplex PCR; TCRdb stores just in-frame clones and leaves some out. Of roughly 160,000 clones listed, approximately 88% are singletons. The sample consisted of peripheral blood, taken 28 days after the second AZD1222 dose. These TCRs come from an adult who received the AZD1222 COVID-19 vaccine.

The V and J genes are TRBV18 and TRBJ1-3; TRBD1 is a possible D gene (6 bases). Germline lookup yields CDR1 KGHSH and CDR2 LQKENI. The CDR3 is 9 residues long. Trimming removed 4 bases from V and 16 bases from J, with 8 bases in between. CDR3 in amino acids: CASSLDSYF. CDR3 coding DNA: TGTGCCAGCTCACTGGACAGTTATTTT.

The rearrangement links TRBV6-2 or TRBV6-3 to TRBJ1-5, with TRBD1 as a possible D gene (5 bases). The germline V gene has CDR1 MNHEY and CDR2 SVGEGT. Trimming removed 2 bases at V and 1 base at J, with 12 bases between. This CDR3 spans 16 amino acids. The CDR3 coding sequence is TGTGCCAGCAGTTACCGGGTAGGGGTAAGCAATCAGCCCCAGCATTTT. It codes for CASSYRVGVSNQPQHF.

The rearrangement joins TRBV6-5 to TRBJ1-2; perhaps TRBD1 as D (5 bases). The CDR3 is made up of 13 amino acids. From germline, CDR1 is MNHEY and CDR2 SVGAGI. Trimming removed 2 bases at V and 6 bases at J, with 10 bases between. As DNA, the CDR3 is TGTGCCAGCAGTTACCAGGGTAGGAATGGCTACACCTTC. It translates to CASSYQGRNGYTF.

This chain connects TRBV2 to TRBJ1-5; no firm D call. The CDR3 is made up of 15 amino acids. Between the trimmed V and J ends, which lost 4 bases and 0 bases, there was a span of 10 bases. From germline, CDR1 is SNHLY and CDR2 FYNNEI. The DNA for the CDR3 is TGTGCCAGCAGTGGGTCCCTCGGTAGCAATCAGCCCCAGCATTTT. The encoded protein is CASSGSLGSNQPQHF.

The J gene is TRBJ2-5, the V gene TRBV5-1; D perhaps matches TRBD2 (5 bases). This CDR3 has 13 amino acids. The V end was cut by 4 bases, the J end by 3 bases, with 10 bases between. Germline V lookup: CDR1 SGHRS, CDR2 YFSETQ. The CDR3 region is CASSPAGEETQYF. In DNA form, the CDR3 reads TGCGCCAGCAGCCCCGCCGGGGAAGAGACCCAGTACTTC.

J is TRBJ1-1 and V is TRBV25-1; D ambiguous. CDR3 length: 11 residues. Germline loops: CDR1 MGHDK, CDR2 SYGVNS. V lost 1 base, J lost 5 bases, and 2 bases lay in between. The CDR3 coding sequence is TGTGCCAGCAGTGAATGGACTGAAGCTTTCTTT. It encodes CASSEWTEAFF.

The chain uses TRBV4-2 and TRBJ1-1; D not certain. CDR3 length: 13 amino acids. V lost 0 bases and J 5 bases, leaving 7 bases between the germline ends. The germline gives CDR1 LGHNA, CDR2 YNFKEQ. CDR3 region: CASSQDGRTEAFF. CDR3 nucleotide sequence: TGTGCCAGCAGCCAAGATGGGAGAACTGAAGCTTTCTTT.

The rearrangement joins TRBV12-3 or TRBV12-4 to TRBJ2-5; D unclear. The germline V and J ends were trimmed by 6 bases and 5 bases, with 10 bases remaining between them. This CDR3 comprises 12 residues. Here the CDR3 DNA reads TGTGCCAGCAGCTTACGGGCGGAGACCCAGTACTTC. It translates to CASSLRAETQYF.

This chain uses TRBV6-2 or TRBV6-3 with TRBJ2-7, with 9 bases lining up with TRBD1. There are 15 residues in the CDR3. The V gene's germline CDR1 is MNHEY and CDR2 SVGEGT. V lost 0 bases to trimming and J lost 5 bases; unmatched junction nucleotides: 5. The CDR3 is CASSYSGTGSDEQYF. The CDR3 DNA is TGTGCCAGCAGTTACTCCGGGACAGGGAGTGACGAGCAGTACTTC.

The CDR3 DNA reads TGTGCCAGCAGCTTAGACAGGGTCCCCTACGAGCAGTACTTC. Translating it yields CASSLDRVPYEQYF. This chain connects TRBV7-8 to TRBJ2-7; tentatively, D is TRBD1 (6 bases). V gave up 1 base and J gave up 2 bases, with 9 bases separating them. CDR1 and CDR2 (germline): SGHVS, FQNEAQ. This CDR3 comprises 14 residues.

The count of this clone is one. The CDR3 is CASSFPGQGATTEAFF. The DNA for the CDR3 is TGTGCCAGCAGCTTCCCGGGACAGGGGGCGACCACTGAAGCTTTCTTT. The chain employs TRBV5-4 and TRBJ1-1, with TRBD1 matching 12 bases. V lost 2 bases and J lost 4; bases outside the gene matches: 6. Germline V CDR1 and CDR2: SGHNT, YYREEE (reference sequence). The CDR3 has 16 residues.

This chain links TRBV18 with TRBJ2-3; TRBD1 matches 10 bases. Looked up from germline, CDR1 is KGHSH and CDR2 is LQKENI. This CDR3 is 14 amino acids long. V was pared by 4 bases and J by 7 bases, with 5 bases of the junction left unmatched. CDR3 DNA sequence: TGTGCCAGCTCACAGACAGGGGGCGGGAATACGCAGTATTTT. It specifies CASSQTGGGNTQYF. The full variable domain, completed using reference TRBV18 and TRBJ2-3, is NAGVMQNPRHLVRRRGQEARLRCSPMKGHSHVYWYRQLPEEGLKFMVYLQKENIIDESGMPKERFSAEFPKEGPSILRIQQVVRGDSAAYFCASSQTGGGNTQYFGPGTRLTVL.

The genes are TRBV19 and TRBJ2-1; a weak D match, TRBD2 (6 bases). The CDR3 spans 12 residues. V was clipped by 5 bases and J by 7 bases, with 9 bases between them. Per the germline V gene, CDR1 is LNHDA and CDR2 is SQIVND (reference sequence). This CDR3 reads CASSWGENEQFF. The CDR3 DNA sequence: TGTGCCAGTAGTTGGGGGGAAAATGAGCAGTTCTTC.

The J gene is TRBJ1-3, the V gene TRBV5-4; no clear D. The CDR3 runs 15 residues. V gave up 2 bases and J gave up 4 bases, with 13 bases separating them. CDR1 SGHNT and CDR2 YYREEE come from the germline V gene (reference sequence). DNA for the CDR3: TGTGCCAGCAGCTTACTGACAAGATCGGGAAACACCATATATTTT. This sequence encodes CASSLLTRSGNTIYF.

The CDR3 is CASSIEAGTGGYTF. The CDR3 nucleotides read TGTGCCAGTAGTATTGAGGCAGGGACGGGCGGCTACACCTTC. The rearrangement uses TRBV19 and TRBJ1-2, with D possibly being TRBD1 (5 bases). Germline V CDR1 and CDR2: LNHDA, SQIVND (reference sequence). The CDR3 spans 14 residues. Trimming took off 3 bases at V and 8 bases at J, with 16 bases between the two ends.

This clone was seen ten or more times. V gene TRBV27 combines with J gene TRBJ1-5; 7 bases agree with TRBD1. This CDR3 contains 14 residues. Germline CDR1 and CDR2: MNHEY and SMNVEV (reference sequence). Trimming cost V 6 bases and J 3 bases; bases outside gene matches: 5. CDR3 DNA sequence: TGTGCCAGCAGCCGCGGGACAGTCAATCAGCCCCAGCATTTT. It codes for CASSRGTVNQPQHF.

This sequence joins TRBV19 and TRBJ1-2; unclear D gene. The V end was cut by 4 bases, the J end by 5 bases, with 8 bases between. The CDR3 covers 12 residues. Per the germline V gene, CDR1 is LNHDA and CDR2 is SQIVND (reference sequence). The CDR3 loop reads CASSTSPYGYTF. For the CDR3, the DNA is TGTGCCAGTAGTACCTCGCCTTATGGCTACACCTTC.

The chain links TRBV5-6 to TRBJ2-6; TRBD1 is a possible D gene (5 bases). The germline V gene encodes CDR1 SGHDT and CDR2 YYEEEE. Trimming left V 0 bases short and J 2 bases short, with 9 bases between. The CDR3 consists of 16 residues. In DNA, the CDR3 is TGTGCCAGCAGCTTGGCCAGGGTAACTGGGGCCAACGTCCTGACTTTC. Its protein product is CASSLARVTGANVLTF.

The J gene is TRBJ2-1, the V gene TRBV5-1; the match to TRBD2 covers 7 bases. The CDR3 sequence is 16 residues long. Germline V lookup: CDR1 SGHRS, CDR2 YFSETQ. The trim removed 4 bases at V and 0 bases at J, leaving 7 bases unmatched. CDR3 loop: CASSGEGQSSYNEQFF. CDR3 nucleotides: TGCGCCAGCAGCGGGGAGGGCCAGAGCTCCTACAATGAGCAGTTCTTC.